This TCR beta chain was profiled in a study of blood T cells in healthy people across ages. This CDR3 is 12 amino acids long. V was cut by 6 bases and J by 10 bases, with 13 bases left in between. CDR1 is MNHNY, CDR2 SVGAGI, per germline (reference sequence). Concerning this clonotype: No antigen is known for it.

A sample-barcoded 5' primer and a J-beta primer mix were used in a second PCR of about 7 to 12 cycles. Via MiXCR, TCRdb re-called the 5' RACE reads, giving one row per CDR3 protein. The data contain approximately 790,000 distinct CDR3 sequences, around 62% of them seen just once; the ten biggest clones take up around 30%. Findings of the study overall: Changes seen in expanded clonotypes were possibly confounded by donor CMV status left unknown.

The genes are TRBV6-6 and TRBJ2-1, with D uncertain. The clonotype was recovered from a man under 40 in good health. Sequenced: blood. CDR3 loop: CASRASLGEQFF. CDR3 coding DNA: TGTGCCAGCAGGGCCTCCTTGGGGGAGCAGTTCTTC.